This TCR beta chain was sequenced for a study of CD8 T cells in ankylosing spondylitis. Study-level points and caveats: Disease-linked clones proved CD8+ and comparatively uncommon in peripheral blood. Some motif variants were previously reported in reactive arthritis synovial fluid and blood.

A few counts support this clonotype. What it recognizes is unknown. Quantitative 5'-RACE was performed with molecular barcodes, and it yielded the TCR beta libraries. TCRdb used MiXCR to reprocess the 5' RACE reads, holding one entry per CDR3 protein. The profile shows some 130,000 distinct CDR3 sequences, roughly 8.3% of them singletons. V gave up 10 bases and J gave up 6 bases; unmatched junction bases: 7. CDR1 is MNHEY, CDR2 SVGEGT, per germline. The CDR3 sequence is 12 residues long. Material for sequencing was synovial fluid, either unsorted or a sorted T cell fraction (not recorded which). The rearrangement links TRBV6-2 or TRBV6-3 to TRBJ2-7; 9 nucleotides match TRBD1. The sequence was collected from a male donor with ankylosing spondylitis. The CDR3 protein is CAMSTGGSEQYF. CDR3 nucleotides: TGTGCCATGTCGACAGGGGGAAGCGAGCAGTACTTC.